The clone carrying this T cell receptor beta chain appeared once. The data were produced by immunoSEQ multiplex PCR, yet TCRdb's version contains in-frame clones alone and is incomplete. The sample lists 35,000 to 50,000 clones, just over 70% occurring once. For TCR beta libraries, roughly 1.9 micrograms of genomic DNA were obtained from cryopreserved PBMCs. The V and J ends lost 8 bases and 2 bases, in that order; junction bases with no gene match: 8. Germline CDR1 WSHSY, CDR2 SAAADI. The CDR3 loop spans 14 amino acids. The data are from a study of cytotoxic CD8 clonotypes in ibrutinib-treated CLL. The overall study: The samples contained under 300,000 productive templates on average. They also contained an average of about 100,000 productive rearrangements.

The source is a human donor with chronic lymphocytic leukemia. This specimen was PBMCs, taken at disease progression, from a patient treated with ibrutinib. The V gene is TRBV10-2, the J gene TRBJ2-7; TRBD2 matches 8 bases. CDR3 sequence (DNA): TGCGCCAGCGCTCCGGGAGGGAGTCCCTACGAGCAGTACTTC. Translation: CASAPGGSPYEQYF.